The 10 T cell receptor beta chains below were found in one sample sequenced in a study of T cells in Graves' hyperthyroidism and ophthalmopathy. The CDR3 regions of TCR beta were amplified from RNA transcripts. Researchers ran a first-round RT-PCR on the TCR CDR3 using the HTBI primer set. TCRdb passed the multiplex PCR reads through MiXCR, listing each CDR3 protein once. The repertoire has about 380,000 distinct CDR3 sequences, approximately 15% of them found once; the top ten carry around 20%. The sequenced sample was blood. These receptors originate from a man under 40 with Graves' hyperthyroidism that later progressed to Graves' ophthalmopathy.

This clonotype showed up just once. The chain couples TRBV20-1 to TRBJ2-2, with no clear D. The CDR3 is 12 residues long. V lost 0 bases to trimming and J lost 2 bases, with 1 base between them. Per germline, CDR1 DFQATT and CDR2 SNEGSKA (reference sequence). CDR3 DNA: TGCAGTGCTAGAGATAACACCGGGGAGCTGTTTTTT. It is translated as CSARDNTGELFF.

The V gene is TRBV6-2 or TRBV6-3, the J gene TRBJ2-2; D tentatively reads TRBD1 or TRBD2 (5 bases each). Germline lookup yields CDR1 MNHEY and CDR2 SVGEGT. The CDR3 consists of 15 residues. Trimming pared 10 bases from V and 6 bases from J, leaving 21 bases between. In DNA form, the CDR3 reads TGTGCCACTTCGACCGGGACGCGGGCCTCCGGGGAGCTGTTTTTT. Translation gives CATSTGTRASGELFF.

The table lists this clonotype with many counts. The rearrangement links TRBV2 to TRBJ1-2; D unresolved. Trimming cost V 1 base and J 4 bases, with 10 bases left between them. Germline V lookup: CDR1 SNHLY, CDR2 FYNNEI. The CDR3 sequence is 14 residues long. CDR3 residues: CASSEEGLSYGYTF. DNA of the CDR3: TGTGCCAGCAGTGAAGAGGGTTTGAGCTATGGCTACACCTTC.

This clonotype came up many times. The rearrangement links TRBV20-1 to TRBJ1-2; D remains ambiguous. This CDR3 has 12 residues. V was shortened by 0 bases and J by 4 bases, with 6 bases between the two germline ends. Germline CDR1 is DFQATT and CDR2 is SNEGSKA (reference sequence). CDR3 in DNA: TGCAGTGCTAGAGATCAGACCTATGGCTACACCTTC. Its protein is CSARDQTYGYTF.

The J gene is TRBJ2-1, the V gene TRBV24-1; D is ambiguous. Germline V gene lookup returns CDR1 KGHDR and CDR2 SFDVKD. CDR3 length equals 13 residues. V lost 5 bases, J lost 2 bases, and 6 bases lay in between. The DNA of the CDR3 is TGTGCCACCAGTGGGTTCCCCTACAATGAGCAGTTCTTC. It is translated as CATSGFPYNEQFF.

This clonotype was seen repeatedly, ten times or more. The chain is built from TRBV18 and TRBJ1-2; D perhaps matches TRBD1 (6 bases). The CDR3 totals 15 residues. Germline values: CDR1 KGHSH, CDR2 LQKENI. V lost 6 bases to trimming and J lost 6 bases, with 20 bases between them. CDR3 DNA sequence: TGTGCCAGCTCGAACCGACAGGATCCTCACCATGGCTACACCTTC. It encodes CASSNRQDPHHGYTF.

This clonotype was counted ten times or more. The chain couples TRBV3-1 to TRBJ2-1; perhaps TRBD1 as D (5 bases). Germline V CDR1 and CDR2: LGHDT, YNNKEL (reference sequence). V dropped 3 bases and J dropped 13 bases, with 16 bases sitting between them. The CDR3 has 13 residues. The CDR3 DNA reads as TGTGCCAGCAGCCACGACGGGCAGGGCTCCCAGTTCTTC. Protein sequence: CASSHDGQGSQFF.

This clonotype has at least ten counts. The V and J genes are TRBV6-1 and TRBJ2-3, with 11 bases fitting TRBD1. The germline V gene encodes CDR1 MNHNS and CDR2 SASEGT. CDR3 length: 16 amino acids. Trimming at V came to 5 bases and at J to 2 bases, leaving 6 bases not matched to a gene. The CDR3 DNA reads as TGTGCCAGCAGTCTGGGGACAGGGGGTACCACAGATACGCAGTATTTT. Protein sequence: CASSLGTGGTTDTQYF.

V and J are TRBV12-5 and TRBJ1-1; D is undetermined. From germline, CDR1 is LGHNT and CDR2 FRNRAP. The CDR3 sequence is 11 residues long. Trimming cost V 5 bases and J 3 bases, with 4 bases left between them. In nucleotides, the CDR3 is TGTGCTAGTGGTCTCCACACTGAAGCTTTCTTT. Residues: CASGLHTEAFF.

This clonotype was seen more than once but under ten times. The V and J genes are TRBV5-4 and TRBJ1-2; TRBD1 agrees at 8 bases. This CDR3 is 18 amino acids long. Per the germline V gene, CDR1 is SGHNT and CDR2 is YYREEE (reference sequence). V gave up 5 bases and J gave up 4 bases; unmatched junction bases: 19. CDR3 residues: CASSPRSTGTGKIYGYTF. The CDR3 DNA follows: TGTGCCAGCAGTCCTAGGTCGACCGGGACAGGAAAGATCTATGGCTACACCTTC.